This TCR beta chain was sequenced in a study of beta chain features in type 1 diabetes. Study findings and constraints: Junctions at VDJ sites from type 1 diabetes patients had fewer insertions and more deletions. Naive, central memory and Treg TCRB repertoires appeared more alike in patients than in healthy donors. For TCRB rearrangement, an influence of HLA type remained unresolved here. TCRB CDR3s from Type 1 diabetes patients were moderately but significantly shorter in all four CD4+ subsets.

In this sample, this clone turned up a few times. The antigen is undetermined. The germline gives CDR1 SGDLS, CDR2 YYNGEE. Trimming stripped 4 bases from V and 1 base from J, with 8 bases between. This CDR3 contains 13 residues. As every portion of the isolated RNA was reverse transcribed, the sequencing read expressed TCRB transcripts. TCRdb's table, derived via immunoSEQ multiplex PCR, lists solely in-frame clones and lacks some. The sample yields over 200,000 clones, approximately 11% seen once. Sorted CD4+ subsets: naive, central memory, regulatory, stem cell-like memory (CD45RO/CCR7/CD25/CD127/CD95/CD27 panel).

The source of this sequence is a man aged 25-45 years with type 1 diabetes. The sequenced sample consisted of naive CD4+ T cells from blood. The J gene is TRBJ2-5, the V gene TRBV9; D not resolved. CDR3: CASSPRSQETQYF. The CDR3 DNA reads TGTGCCAGCAGCCCTCGGTCCCAAGAGACCCAGTACTTC.